Below, 6 T cell receptor beta chains from the same sample are listed, as sequenced in a study of STAT3 mutations in large granular lymphocyte leukemia. The study's findings and limits: In T-cell large granular lymphocyte leukemia, about half of patients showed multiple immunodominant subclonotypes.

The antigens of these receptors remain unknown. The data were produced by immunoSEQ multiplex PCR, yet TCRdb's version contains in-frame clones alone and is incomplete. Among roughly 38,000 clones listed, around nine tenths were seen once. The sequenced sample consisted of PBMCs. These receptors were taken from a human donor with T large granular lymphocyte leukemia. Some clones in this sample may be carry-over from other donors' samples.

This clone is a singleton in its sample. The J gene is TRBJ2-7, the V gene TRBV5-5; the match to TRBD2 covers 7 bases. This CDR3 is 13 amino acids long. With V trimmed by 4 bases and J by 4 bases, 5 bases remained unmatched. Germline V gives CDR1 SGHKS, CDR2 YYEKEE (reference sequence). CDR3 in DNA: TGTGCCAGCAGCCCCGGGGAGGGGTACGAGCAGTACGTC. This sequence encodes CASSPGEGYEQYV.

The V gene is TRBV6-1, the J gene TRBJ2-2, with D tentatively TRBD1 or TRBD2 (5 bases each). Between the trimmed V and J ends, which lost 11 bases and 3 bases, there was a span of 16 bases. Germline V gene sequence: CDR1 MNHNS, CDR2 SASEGT. The CDR3 runs to 14 residues. The CDR3 loop is CAGRGGLDTGELFF. CDR3 nucleotide sequence: TGTGCCGGGCGTGGGGGTCTGGACACCGGGGAGCTGTTTTTT.

V and J are TRBV6-5 and TRBJ2-7, with TRBD1 matching over 10 bases. The CDR3 contains 14 residues. CDR1 and CDR2 from the germline V gene are MNHEY and SVGAGI. The V segment lost 5 bases and the J segment 2 bases; nucleotides outside the gene matches: 3. The CDR3 spells CASSEGQGTYEQYF. The CDR3 DNA sequence: TGTGCCAGCAGTGAGGGACAGGGGACCTACGAGCAGTACTTC.

The genes are TRBV4-1 and TRBJ1-1; tentative D call: TRBD1 (6 bases). V was shortened by 1 base and J by 6 bases, with 15 bases between the two germline ends. The CDR3 extends over 15 amino acids. Germline assignment: CDR1 MGHRA and CDR2 YSYEKL. The CDR3 protein is CASSQVIQGKAEAFF. CDR3 nucleotides: TGCGCCAGCAGCCAAGTTATTCAGGGGAAGGCTGAAGCTTTCTTT.

This chain uses TRBV7-9 with TRBJ1-2, with D possibly TRBD1 on 6 matching bases. Germline assignment: CDR1 SEHNR and CDR2 FQNEAQ (reference sequence). The V and J ends lost 5 bases and 8 bases respectively, with 18 bases between them. CDR3 length: 14 amino acids. CDR3 region: CASSRPGHGYGYTF. In DNA, the CDR3 is TGTGCCAGCAGCAGACCGGGACACGGATACGGCTACACCTTC.

This clone has just one count. The J gene is TRBJ1-1, the V gene TRBV6-1, with unresolved D. Deletions cut 6 bases from V and 1 base from J, with 6 bases between. Germline V gene lookup returns CDR1 MNHNS and CDR2 SASEGT. The CDR3 has 12 residues. CDR3 residues: CASRDTNTEAFF. CDR3 DNA: TGTGCCAGCAGAGACACGAACACTGAAGCTTTCTTT.